The sequence of this TCR beta chain was determined in a study of T cell responses to AZD1222 COVID-19 vaccine (dated by TCRdb to the early 2020s). For the study in its entirety: AZD1222 recipients whose second dose came at about 4 weeks and those whose second dose came at about 12 weeks were combined into one group, since spike-specific TCR depth and breadth did not differ between the two schedules. Enrollment into the trials was organized by age into subgroups of 18-55, 56-69 and 70-plus years, and those subgroups contained roughly 150, 30 and 60 TCR-sequenced participants, respectively. TCR sequencing covered over 230 trial participants: 200 to 220 given two doses of AZD1222 and 26 given two doses of MenACWY control vaccine. The research as a whole found: In the small 56-69-year group, the increase in depth fell short of significance, most likely because of low power. Conclusions about previously exposed vaccinees are limited, since just six or seven AZD1222 recipients were seropositive for SARS-CoV-2 at baseline. Because no day 14 peak-response samples were available, repertoires were characterized only after the peak T cell response. The whole spike protein was spanned by vaccine-associated CD4 TCRs, and dominant responses were seen in regions 160-218 and 743-854. Spike-specific TCR breadth and depth rose significantly after two AZD1222 doses compared with day 0 and with MenACWY recipients. Nearly half of unique spike-specific TCRs reportedly recognized epitopes outside regions mutated in the B.1.351 and B.1.1.7 variants. Most participants were white British and females outnumbered males, and the authors suggested that clonal diversity may have been underestimated.

This specimen's time point label, interpreted: baseline before first vaccination. Vaccinee samples came from UK trials COV001 and COV002, including a single-blind randomized controlled phase 2/3 trial of AZD1222 (ChAdOx1 nCoV-19) in healthy adults. Trial participant PBMC samples were collected at day 0 and day 28 after the second dose for TCRbeta chain sequencing. A remark on this clone: The antigen it recognizes is unknown. One base away there is no much larger clone; base qualities are not given.

The CDR3 regions of human TCRbeta chains were analyzed by immunosequencing. From the authors' description of their analysis: TCRs in the repertoires were matched against a reference library of SARS-CoV-2-specific TCRs that had been generated with the MIRA antigen-specificity platform. Breadth was defined as the fraction of unique TCRs that were SARS-CoV-2-associated. Depth was defined as the fraction of total T cells that were SARS-CoV-2-associated. Using the MIRA data, each spike-specific TCR was assigned both to the spike region to which the TCR was reactive and to a CD4 or CD8 class. Log10-transformed breadth and depth values were compared by one-way ANOVA with Sidak's multiple comparisons tests. In TCRdb, the immuneACCESS table is reduced to in-frame sequences with V and J assigned. These tables do not hold every clone; where another copy was compared, an unresolved V gene accounts for under half, and the others remain unexplained. For V, J and clone size, that table is used; D and trimming come from the DNA. For this sample there are around 120,000 clones; around 85% appear just once. Clones ranked in the top ten supply around 1.6% of the sample.

Sequenced material: peripheral blood, taken on day 0 of AZD1222 vaccination. This TCR derives from an adult in good health.

Read as DNA, the sequence is TGTGCCAGCAGCGTAGCCCCGGGACTAGCGGGAGCTTACAATGAGCAGTTCTTC. Translation gives CASSVAPGLAGAYNEQFF. The rearrangement joined TRBV9 to TRBJ2-1; 14 bases in between match TRBD2. In the germline V gene, CDR1 corresponds to SGDLS and CDR2 to YYNGEE. Measured from the cysteine to the phenylalanine, the CDR3 is 18 residues long. Only CDR3 DNA is held: 54 bases, read in frame from base 1. V and J are trimmed by 0 bases and 4 bases, and the gene matches miss 6 bases of the junction.